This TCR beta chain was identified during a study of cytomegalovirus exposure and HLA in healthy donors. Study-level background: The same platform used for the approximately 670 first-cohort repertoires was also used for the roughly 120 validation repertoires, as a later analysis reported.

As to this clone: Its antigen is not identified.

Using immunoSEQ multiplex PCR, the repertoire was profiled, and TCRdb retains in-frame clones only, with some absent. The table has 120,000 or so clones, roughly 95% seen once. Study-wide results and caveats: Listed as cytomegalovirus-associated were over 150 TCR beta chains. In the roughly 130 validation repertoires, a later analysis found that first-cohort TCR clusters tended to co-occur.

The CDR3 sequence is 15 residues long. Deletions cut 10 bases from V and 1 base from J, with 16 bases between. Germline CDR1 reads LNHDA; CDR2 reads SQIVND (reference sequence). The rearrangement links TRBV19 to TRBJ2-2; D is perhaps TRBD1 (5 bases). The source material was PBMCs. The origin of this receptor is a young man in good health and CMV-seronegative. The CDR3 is CATSFPQENTGELFF. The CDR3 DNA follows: TGTGCCACCTCTTTCCCACAGGAGAACACCGGGGAGCTGTTTTTT.